This TCR beta chain came from a study of cytomegalovirus exposure and HLA in healthy donors. Looking at the study overall: Inside one of the first data releases sat 80 million to 95 million unique TCRs taken from HLA-typed donors.

The PCR employed 60 Vbeta primers together with 13 Jbeta primers. Produced via immunoSEQ multiplex PCR; TCRdb's table is partial and in-frame only. The sample has over 45,000 clones, 81% seen once. Germline CDR1 is SQVTM and CDR2 is ANQGSEA. This CDR3 has 13 residues. With 6 bases clipped from V and 3 bases from J, the junction kept 5 bases outside the gene matches. The TCR comes from a boy between 10 and 17 years old in good health and CMV-seropositive. V usage is TRBV29-1 and J usage is TRBJ1-1, with 9 nucleotides matching TRBD1. Sequencing was carried out using PBMCs. The CDR3 region is CSVGTGRDTEAFF. CDR3 nucleotide sequence: TGCAGCGTCGGGACAGGGAGGGACACTGAAGCTTTCTTT. The full variable domain, its missing parts supplied by reference TRBV29-1 and TRBJ1-1, is SAVISQKPSRDICQRGTSLTIQCQVDSQVTMMFWYRQQPGQSLTLIATANQGSEATYESGFVIDKFPISRPNLTFSTLTVSNMSPEDSSIYLCSVGTGRDTEAFFGQGTRLTVV.